Below, 5 T cell receptor beta chains from the same sample are listed, as sequenced in a study of blood T cell repertoires in COVID-19. Libraries were prepared by immunoSEQ multiplex PCR; TCRdb keeps only in-frame clonotypes and omits some of them. The sample has about 140,000 clones; roughly 80% are singletons. Sample: peripheral blood. Receptors were obtained from a human donor in a cohort sampled during active COVID-19.

As regards this clone: At the DNA level, this CDR3 is encoded by other sequences in the same sample as well. The rearrangement links TRBV25-1 to TRBJ2-7, with 10 bases lining up with TRBD2. V dropped 5 bases and J dropped 1; count of bases not matched to a gene: 2. CDR3 size: 14 residues. CDR1 MGHDK and CDR2 SYGVNS come from the germline V gene. CDR3 nucleotide sequence: TGTGCCAGCAGTCCTAGCGGGGGATCCTACGAGCAGTACTTC. Its protein product is CASSPSGGSYEQYF.

This chain connects TRBV5-1 to TRBJ2-1, with TRBD1 identical over 9 bases. The germline CDR1 and CDR2 sequences are SGHRS and YFSETQ. The J segment lost 0 bases and the V segment lost 0 bases, leaving 1 base of the junction unmatched. The CDR3 spans 16 residues. Here the CDR3 DNA reads TGCGCCAGCAGCTTGGGGGACAGGGCCTCCTACAATGAGCAGTTCTTC. Translation gives CASSLGDRASYNEQFF.

The CDR3 coding sequence is TGTGCCAGCAGTTACTCTGCGGGGAACACCATATATTTT. Translation gives CASSYSAGNTIYF. This rearrangement joins TRBV6-5 to TRBJ1-3; D unclear. The CDR3 has 13 residues. Germline values: CDR1 MNHEY, CDR2 SVGAGI. Trimming removed 0 bases from V and 7 bases from J, with 7 bases in between.

The rearrangement joins TRBV9 to TRBJ2-3; D call uncertain. This CDR3 is built from 14 residues. V was pared by 3 bases and J by 2 bases, with 10 bases between. Germline V gene sequence: CDR1 SGDLS, CDR2 YYNGEE. Here the CDR3 DNA reads TGTGCCAGCAGCGCCGACTTAAACACAGATACGCAGTATTTT. Its translation is CASSADLNTDTQYF.

This chain joins TRBV7-9 and TRBJ2-3; 9 bases fit TRBD1. Germline CDR1 SEHNR, CDR2 FQNEAQ (reference sequence). J lost 10 bases, V lost 5 bases, and 13 bases had no gene match. CDR3 size: 15 residues. The CDR3 DNA reads as TGTGCCAGCAGCCCTCCGGGACAGGGAACGCGTGCGCAGTATTTT. Encoded protein: CASSPPGQGTRAQYF.